This T cell receptor beta chain was obtained from a study of T-cell reconstitution after alpha-beta-depleted transplantation in children. CDR1 and CDR2 from the germline V gene are WSHSY and SAAADI. The CDR3 consists of 15 residues. V lost 5 bases to trimming and J lost 0 bases; unmatched junction nucleotides: 7. Unique molecular identifiers were incorporated during preparation of the TCRbeta library. TCRdb re-called the PCR reads with MiXCR, one entry per CDR3 protein. The profile shows 600,000 or so distinct CDR3 sequences, under 25% of them singletons. A few counts support this clonotype. What it binds is unknown. Study results and caveats: Surviving recipient T cells and thymic progenitors underlay high day-60 TCRbeta diversity in some patients. Expanded clones from the graft, numbering several hundred, reportedly supplied alpha-beta T cells about two months after transplant.

The specimen comprised PBMCs, mostly from graft donor cells, sampled 360 days after TCRalphabeta/CD19-depleted stem cell transplant. This TCR derives from a boy under two years old who had a stem cell transplant for acute myeloid leukemia, so the T cells may come from the graft donor. The gene calls are TRBV10-2 and TRBJ2-7; 7 nucleotides agree with TRBD1. CDR3 sequence: CASSFGQAGSYEQYV. In DNA form, the CDR3 reads TGCGCCAGCAGTTTCGGACAGGCGGGCTCCTACGAGCAGTACGTC.